This TCR beta chain was identified during a study of blood T cell repertoires in COVID-19 (dated by TCRdb to 2018 to 2021). In terms of the full investigation: Collaborator samples came from the United States, Italy and Spain and covered acute and convalescent phases of COVID-19. Sample metadata almost always included a de-identified subject ID, COVID-19 status, age in years and sex. The repertoires were released in a freely available public database meant as a resource for research on the immune response to SARS-CoV-2. The prospective study material was composed of cDNA or gDNA derived from T cells, B-cell-depleted T cells, or PBMCs. The dataset comprised deeply sampled blood TCRbeta repertoires from subjects exposed to, actively infected with, or recovered from COVID-19. Samples were obtained from the ongoing ImmuneRACE study (first 160 participants) and from 1,254 subjects provided by 6 global collaborators. Where available, HLA class I and class II types were obtained from metadata supplied by the sample provider rather than from assay-based typing.

CDR1 SQVTM and CDR2 ANQGSEA were looked up in the germline V gene. From the cysteine up to the phenylalanine, the CDR3 has a length of 14 residues. Left in the record is the CDR3 DNA by itself, 42 bases read in frame from the first base. The junction shows trimming of 7 bases on V and 1 base on J, and the gene matches do not reach 6 bases of it. The collaborating institutions used their own protocols to collect whole blood in K2EDTA tubes. For TCRbeta analysis, collaborators shipped samples as frozen whole blood, isolated PBMCs, or DNA extracted from either of those sample types. To note about this clone: The clone's antigen remains unknown. Base quality data are lacking; no much larger clone is found one base away.

General conclusions and limits of the study: The amount of clinical and demographic metadata varied by source and participant and was provided uncurated.

TCRbeta CDR3 regions were amplified from genomic DNA by means of the immunoSEQ Assay, a bias-controlled multiplex PCR. The study's own analysis went as follows. Within the assay, amplification of reference gene primers was used to estimate how many nucleated cells each sample contained. Sequence reads were collapsed and filtered to measure the absolute abundance of every unique TCRbeta CDR3 rearrangement. Productive Simpson clonality was computed per sample as the square root of Simpson's diversity index over productive rearrangements. TCRdb obtained this table from immuneACCESS and retained in-frame rearrangements with V and J assigned. These tables miss some clones; where compared with another copy, unresolved V genes account for less than half of the shortfall, and the remainder is unexplained. That table is the source of V, J and clone size, and D and trimming were worked out from the DNA. Within this sample are under 200,000 clones, with roughly nine tenths of them counted one time only. The top ten clones comprise 0.7% to 0.95% of the sample.

The V and J genes are TRBV29-1 and TRBJ2-3, and 9 bases in between align with TRBD2. The TCR was taken from a woman between 70 and 85 years old with acute or convalescent COVID-19. Material: peripheral blood. The nucleotide sequence reads as follows: TGCAGCGCTGATAGCGGGAGTGGCACAGATACGCAGTATTTT. This translates into CSADSGSGTDTQYF.